This T cell receptor beta chain was captured by sequencing in a study of cytomegalovirus exposure and HLA in healthy donors. The PCR made use of 60 Vbeta and 13 Jbeta primers. The method was immunoSEQ multiplex PCR; TCRdb's version includes in-frame clones alone and lacks a portion of them. The data contain 150,000 to 200,000 clones, 65% to 80% of them seen just once; the ten biggest clones take up around 2.8%. The study, taken as a whole, reports: For most subjects, TCR beta sequences were reported to predict HLA-A and HLA-B alleles with accuracy. A likely sequencing artifact accounted for one observed cluster of highly shared sequence variants. Rare sequences made up most TCRs, while some public TCRs were found in many donors.

A remark on this clone: Its antigen is not identified.

Germline CDR1 reads SNHLY; CDR2 reads FYNNEI. Trimming removed 7 bases from V and 2 bases from J; junction bases left unmatched: 12. The CDR3 is 16 residues long. The chain joins TRBV2 to TRBJ2-7, with TRBD2 matching over 9 bases. The sequence derives from a woman in her forties in good health and CMV-seropositive. The sequenced sample was PBMCs. This chain's CDR3 is CASTLTRGGSPYEQYF. As DNA, the CDR3 is TGTGCCAGCACCCTGACGCGGGGGGGGTCCCCCTACGAGCAGTACTTC.